The 11 T cell receptor beta chains reported below all come from one sample, sequenced in a study of T cell responses to AZD1222 COVID-19 vaccine (dated by TCRdb to about 2021). The library was generated by the immunoSEQ multiplex PCR assay. This is the immuneACCESS table as TCRdb keeps it, with only in-frame sequences that have V and J called. A part of the clones is gone; compared with another copy, unresolved V genes explain less than half, and the rest is unexplained. Counted in this sample were 130,000 to 150,000 clones; 93% of them appeared once. The ten top clones hold around 12% of the sample. Interpreted using the paper, the time point label stands for: sample from adult after SARS-CoV-2 infection, after symptom onset. This specimen was peripheral blood, taken after recovery from COVID-19. The origin of the receptors is an adult who had recovered from COVID-19.

The chain couples TRBV7-6 to TRBJ2-6; no definite D call. The CDR3 sequence is 15 residues long. The ends were cut back, 5 bases at V and 2 bases at J, with 10 bases in the middle. Germline CDR1 is SGHVS and CDR2 is FNYEAQ. The CDR3 is CASSQPGAGANVLTF. CDR3 sequence (DNA): TGTGCCAGCAGCCAGCCGGGCGCTGGGGCCAACGTCCTGACTTTC.

This sequence joins TRBV7-8 and TRBJ2-2; a weak D match, TRBD2 (6 bases). CDR1 SGHVS and CDR2 FQNEAQ come from the germline V gene. The ends were cut back, 6 bases at V and 4 bases at J, with 15 bases in the middle. This CDR3 comprises 15 residues. The CDR3 reads CASSLEGRGTGELFF. The CDR3 nucleotides read TGTGCCAGCAGTCTGGAGGGCCGTGGCACCGGGGAGCTGTTTTTT.

This clone was recorded only once. V usage is TRBV7-3 and J usage is TRBJ2-2; 7 bases agree with TRBD2. CDR3 length: 16 residues. CDR1 SGHTA and CDR2 FQGTGA come from the germline V gene. The J segment lost 6 bases and the V segment lost 4 bases, leaving 11 bases of the junction unmatched. The CDR3 sequence: CASSSTIGGSSGELFF. The DNA for the CDR3 is TGTGCCAGCAGCTCAACTATTGGCGGGAGCTCCGGGGAGCTGTTTTTT.

The V and J genes are TRBV7-9 and TRBJ1-3, with D possibly matching TRBD1 (5 bases). The CDR3 runs to 14 residues. The germline V and J ends were trimmed by 7 bases and 4 bases, with 14 bases remaining between them. Germline CDR1 and CDR2: SEHNR and FQNEAQ (reference sequence). The CDR3 bases are TGTGCCAGCAACCGACGACAGACGGGAAACACCATATATTTT. It specifies CASNRRQTGNTIYF.

The V gene is TRBV5-1, the J gene TRBJ1-1, with 8 bases fitting TRBD1. This CDR3 is 13 amino acids long. Germline CDR1 SGHRS, CDR2 YFSETQ. Trimming took 6 bases from V and 2 from J; bases not matched to a gene: 3. This CDR3 is CASTGQGNTEAFF. CDR3 DNA: TGCGCCAGCACAGGACAGGGAAACACTGAAGCTTTCTTT.

The chain is built from TRBV6-6 and TRBJ1-1; no clear D. Germline V gene sequence: CDR1 MNHNY, CDR2 SVGAGI (reference sequence). This CDR3 contains 11 residues. The V gene lost 3 bases and the J gene lost 6 bases, with 5 bases spanning the gap. The CDR3 spells CASSYTPEAFF. The CDR3 region has the DNA TGTGCCAGCAGTTATACGCCTGAAGCTTTCTTT.

This rearrangement joins TRBV19 to TRBJ2-7, with TRBD2 matching 11 bases. With V trimmed by 1 base and J by 0 bases, 11 bases remained unmatched. The germline V gene encodes CDR1 LNHDA and CDR2 SQIVND (reference sequence). This CDR3 is 19 amino acids long. The CDR3, as DNA: TGTGCCAGTAGTATAGTCGGCCTAGCGGGAGGCTCCAGCTCCTACGAGCAGTACTTC. Translating gives CASSIVGLAGGSSSYEQYF.

V gene TRBV19 combines with J gene TRBJ1-2; maybe TRBD1 (6 bases). Trimming cost V 3 bases and J 6 bases, with 14 bases left between them. Germline CDR1 is LNHDA and CDR2 is SQIVND (reference sequence). The CDR3 runs 14 residues. The CDR3 spells CASSIGQGSDGYTF. CDR3 nucleotides: TGTGCCAGTAGTATTGGGCAGGGGAGTGATGGCTACACCTTC. Filled out from reference TRBV19 and TRBJ1-2, the complete variable domain reads DGGITQSPKYLFRKEGQNVTLSCEQNLNHDAMYWYRQDPGQGLRLIYYSQIVNDFQKGDIAEGYSVSREKKESFPLTVTSAQKNPTAFYLCASSIGQGSDGYTFGSGTRLTVV.

The chain is built from TRBV28 and TRBJ2-7; 7 positions match TRBD1. Germline assignment: CDR1 MDHEN and CDR2 SYDVKM. V trimming: 3 bases; J trimming: 1 base; junction bases outside the gene matches: 9. The CDR3 length is 16 residues. This CDR3 reads CASSFILRGRSYEQYF. CDR3 in DNA: TGTGCCAGCAGTTTCATTTTGAGGGGGCGATCCTACGAGCAGTACTTC. Complete variable domain (other parts from reference TRBV28 and TRBJ2-7): DVKVTQSSRYLVKRTGEKVFLECVQDMDHENMFWYRQDPGLGLRLIYFSYDVKMKEKGDIPEGYSVSREKKERFSLILESASTNQTSMYLCASSFILRGRSYEQYFGPGTRLTVT.

The V gene is TRBV16, the J gene TRBJ2-1, with 7 bases that match TRBD2. The J segment lost 3 bases and the V segment lost 2 bases, leaving 4 bases of the junction unmatched. The CDR3 has 15 amino acids. CDR1 KGHSY and CDR2 FQNENV come from the germline V gene. CDR3 sequence reads: CASSQGEGFYNEQFF. DNA for the CDR3: TGTGCCAGCAGCCAAGGGGAGGGTTTCTACAATGAGCAGTTCTTC.

The chain links TRBV2 to TRBJ1-6, with no clear D. This CDR3 has 15 amino acids. Germline V lookup: CDR1 SNHLY, CDR2 FYNNEI. The V end was cut by 6 bases, the J end by 5 bases, with 14 bases between. In nucleotides, the CDR3 is TGTGCCAGCAGGAGGTTCTGGACGGATAATTCACCCCTCCACTTT. Translating gives CASRRFWTDNSPLHF.